This T cell receptor (beta chain) is drawn from a study of blood T cell repertoires in COVID-19. As for the study in general: Samples of COVID-19 (acute and convalescent) were obtained from the United States, Italy and Spain. T cells, B-cell-depleted T cells, or PBMCs provided the cDNA or gDNA that served as material.

Germline V gene data show CDR1 as MNHEY and CDR2 as SVGAGI. V was shortened by 1 base and J by 1 base, with 10 bases between the two germline ends. CDR3 length: 15 residues. Under the authors' procedure: Amplification of reference gene primers was used by the study to estimate nucleated cell counts. Data came from immunoSEQ multiplex PCR; TCRdb stores just in-frame clones and leaves some out. V, J and clone size are taken as reported in that table, and D and trimming were inferred from the DNA itself. The sample holds a few hundred thousand clones, 85% to 90% seen once. The sequence was obtained from a woman in her 50s with active or convalescent COVID-19. This rearrangement joins TRBV6-5 to TRBJ1-1, with TRBD1 as a possible D gene (6 bases). Sequences were obtained from peripheral blood. The CDR3 DNA sequence: TGTGCCAGCAGTTACTATGGCAGGGGGAACACTGAAGCTTTCTTT. Protein product: CASSYYGRGNTEAFF.